This is a list of T cell receptor beta chains from one sample in a study of T cell responses to AZD1222 COVID-19 vaccine. Only in-frame clones appear in the TCRdb table, and some are missing; sequencing was by immunoSEQ multiplex PCR. Here the sample spans about 170,000 clones, 90% being singletons. Material: peripheral blood, obtained on day 0 of AZD1222 vaccination. These receptors all stem from an adult in good health. CDR3s include the opening cysteine and the closing phenylalanine or tryptophan. The size entry is marked missing in some rows and otherwise reads once, few, many or a size class.

V	size	CDR3
TRBV10-3	NA	CAITPNRDNEQFF
TRBV10-3	NA	CAISELVSGNTIYF
TRBV28	NA	CASRTNRAANSPLHF
TRBV5-1	NA	CASSLMQGPYEQYF
TRBV6-5	NA	CASSPLFSGSGELFF
TRBV24-1	NA	CATSDNRVGNQPQHF
TRBV12-3/TRBV12-4	NA	CASSPYSNQPQHF
TRBV27	NA	CASSMSNDYGYTF
TRBV19	NA	CASSPGTDSYGYTF
TRBV28	once	CASSLRQGAFDGYTF
TRBV9	NA	CASSQYGASGEFF
TRBV30	NA	CAWSVPPSQHSGANVLTF
TRBV19	once	CASIEFSGYRTEAFF
TRBV5-1	NA	CASSLVGKTNEKLFF
TRBV7-2	NA	CASSLSGGNTEAFF
TRBV11-3	NA	CASSLDDRDRGRGYGYTF
TRBV18	NA	CASSPRTGLNTEAFF
TRBV11-2	NA	CASSLSDMVTNYGYTF
TRBV5-6	once	CASSLKGQFNEKLFF
TRBV11-1	few	CASSPGLVRYEQYF
TRBV10-3	few	CAISESKNIWGGETQYF
TRBV2	NA	CASTIGAGGLSNQPQHF
TRBV5-6	once	CASSLEGSTNEKLFF
TRBV5-8	NA	CASSPQEQGSEQFF
TRBV27	NA	CASGGTGANYGYTF
TRBV3-1/TRBV3-2	few	CASSQDWRDSGNTIYF
TRBV28	NA	CASSRTGNSNQPQHF
TRBV6-5	NA	CASRTLRDSIGTF
TRBV19	NA	CASGEGYEQYF
TRBV6-5	NA	CASKAHRENSPLHF
TRBV20-1	NA	CSAYRDYGYTF
TRBV7-8	NA	CASSLSGGRGYTF
TRBV16	NA	CASSQSATGVYGYTF
TRBV27	NA	CASTLLAGGPSEQFF
TRBV5-8	NA	CASRDALPGNTIYF
TRBV5-6	NA	CASSLVATGYGYTF
TRBV29-1	NA	CSVIAGNPNKQEETQYF
TRBV19	NA	CASSSQNRVGKQYF
TRBV5-1	NA	CASSPDGQHNSPLHF
TRBV27	NA	CASKSSTPRDEQYF
TRBV5-1	NA	CASSLLQGTVNTEAFF